This TCR beta chain was recorded in a study of cytomegalovirus exposure and HLA in healthy donors. Looking at the study overall: The same platform as the approximately 670 first-cohort repertoires was used for the 95 to 150 validation repertoires, a later analysis reported.

Whole-study results and caveats: In vitro checks showed that a few CMV-associated chains really do target CMV antigens. Across donors, most TCRs were seen rarely, yet some public ones were widespread.

Comments on this clone: Its antigen is as yet unknown.

CDR3 length: 15 amino acids. Germline V gene data show CDR1 as SGHRS and CDR2 as YFSETQ. Between the trimmed V and J ends, which lost 0 bases and 0 bases, there was a span of 7 bases. Profiling relied on immunoSEQ multiplex PCR, and the TCRdb table lists in-frame clones only, not all of them. The table lists 99,000 or so clones, 85% to 90% of them singletons, with approximately 4% in the top ten. This chain links TRBV5-1 with TRBJ2-1, with D uncertain. Material for sequencing was PBMCs. This receptor was taken from a woman aged 18-29 years in good health and CMV-seropositive. The CDR3 reads CASSLGGASYNEQFF. The DNA of the CDR3 is TGCGCCAGCAGCTTGGGCGGAGCCTCCTACAATGAGCAGTTCTTC.